This T cell receptor (beta chain) came from a study of vaccination and CD4 T cells after COVID-19. The treatment here: approximately 10-day PBMC culture with coronavirus spike peptide pools or control peptides (ViraFEST assay). With the Oncomine TCR Beta short-read assay, DNA from cultured CD4+ T cells was sequenced. TCRdb re-analysed the PCR reads in MiXCR, keeping a single row per CDR3 protein. The table has about 23,000 distinct CDR3 sequences, roughly 58% seen once; the top ten hold roughly 2.8%. In regard to this clonotype: Its antigen is unknown.

The source material was CD4+ T cells from blood, cultured in vitro. The receptor comes from a human donor who had recovered from COVID-19.

The CDR3 DNA reads TGTGCCAGCAGCTTAGGAGGGACAGTCTCCTACGAGCAGTACTTC. It is translated as CASSLGGTVSYEQYF. V and J are TRBV11-3 and TRBJ2-7, with 7 bases lining up with TRBD1. The CDR3 extends over 15 amino acids. Germline V gene lookup returns CDR1 SGHNT and CDR2 YENEEA. Losses at the gene ends were 1 base for V and 0 bases for J; bases not matched to a gene: 3.